This TCR beta chain comes out of a study of T cell changes during pregnancy in multiple sclerosis (dated by TCRdb to between 2017 and 2020). For context, the study as a whole: In women with multiple sclerosis, the researchers looked at how the T cell repertoire shifted as pregnancy progressed.

The library was built by means of the immunoSEQ multiplex PCR assay. TCRdb took this table from immuneACCESS and kept in-frame rearrangements with V and J called. Such tables lack part of the clones; where checked against another copy, unresolved V genes explain under half of the gap, and the rest is unexplained. The sample includes around 96,000 clones, with just under 95% observed a single time. The ten largest clones represent approximately 4.5% of the sample. Comments on this clone: Its antigen is not yet known. The record has no base qualities; no much larger clone is one base away.

From the germline V gene, CDR1 is SGDLS and CDR2 is YYNGEE. The CDR3 goes from the cysteine to the phenylalanine over 15 residues. Only the CDR3 DNA stays, 45 bases, in frame from base 1. The trim is 0 bases for V and 8 bases for J, with a gap of 12 bases between the germline ends. The origin of this receptor is a female donor with multiple sclerosis, enrolled in a pregnancy study. The starting material was peripheral blood, obtained in the first trimester of pregnancy. This receptor chain uses TRBV9 and TRBJ1-6, with the D gene uncertain. The nucleotide sequence is TGTGCCAGCAGCGTAGGCGGGTCCCTGGATTCACCCCTCCACTTT. It specifies CASSVGGSLDSPLHF. With the portions outside the CDR3 filled from the reference TRBV9 and TRBJ1-6 genes, the complete variable region becomes DSGVTQTPKHLITATGQRVTLRCSPRSGDLSVYWYQQSLDQGLQFLIQYYNGEERAKGNILERFSAQQFPDLHSELNLSSLELGDSALYFCASSVGGSLDSPLHFGNGTRLTVT.